This T cell receptor (beta chain) is from a study of blood T cell repertoires in COVID-19. Overall study: Sources were T cells, B-cell-depleted T cells, or PBMCs; the material itself was cDNA or gDNA.

Germline loops: CDR1 SQVTM, CDR2 ANQGSEA. V was cut by 3 bases and J by 0 bases, with 17 bases left in between. This CDR3 region has 16 residues. In the original analysis: Reference gene primer amplification in the assay estimated nucleated cell counts. The data were produced by immunoSEQ multiplex PCR, yet TCRdb's version contains in-frame clones alone and is incomplete. The DNA gave D and trimming, while V, J and clone size come from that table. The table includes approximately 320,000 clones, roughly nine tenths detected once. The sequencing sample was made of peripheral blood. This sequence joins TRBV29-1 and TRBJ1-1; D may be TRBD1 (6 bases). The receptor was isolated from a young woman with COVID-19, enrolled during active disease. CDR3 protein: CSVDIGGVRLNTEAFF. The CDR3 nucleotides are TGCAGCGTTGACATAGGGGGTGTCAGACTGAACACTGAAGCTTTCTTT.